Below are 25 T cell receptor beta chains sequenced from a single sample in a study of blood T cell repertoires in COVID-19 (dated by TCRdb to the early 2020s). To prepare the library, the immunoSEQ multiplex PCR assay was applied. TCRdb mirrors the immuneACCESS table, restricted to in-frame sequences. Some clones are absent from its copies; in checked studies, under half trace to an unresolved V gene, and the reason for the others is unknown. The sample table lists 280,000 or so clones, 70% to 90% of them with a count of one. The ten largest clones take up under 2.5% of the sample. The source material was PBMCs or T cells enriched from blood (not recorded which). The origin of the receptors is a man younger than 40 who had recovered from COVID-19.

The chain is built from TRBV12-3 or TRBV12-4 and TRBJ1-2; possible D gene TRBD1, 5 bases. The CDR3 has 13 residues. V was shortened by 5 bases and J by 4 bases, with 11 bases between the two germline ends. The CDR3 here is CASSRGDSYGYTF. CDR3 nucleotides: TGTGCCAGCAGTCGTGGAGACAGCTATGGCTACACCTTC.

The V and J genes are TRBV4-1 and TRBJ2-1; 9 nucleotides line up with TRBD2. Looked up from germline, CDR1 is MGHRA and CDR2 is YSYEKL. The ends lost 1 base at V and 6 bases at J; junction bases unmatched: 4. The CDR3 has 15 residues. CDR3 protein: CASSQGWRGGNEQFF. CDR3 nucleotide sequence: TGCGCCAGCAGCCAAGGGTGGCGGGGGGGCAATGAGCAGTTCTTC.

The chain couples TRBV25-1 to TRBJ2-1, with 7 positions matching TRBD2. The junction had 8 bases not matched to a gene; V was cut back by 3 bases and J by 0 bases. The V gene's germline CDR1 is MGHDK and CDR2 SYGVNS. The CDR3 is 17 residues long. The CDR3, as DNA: TGTGCCAGCAGTGACTCTTGGGACTACCTCTCCTACAATGAGCAGTTCTTC. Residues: CASSDSWDYLSYNEQFF.

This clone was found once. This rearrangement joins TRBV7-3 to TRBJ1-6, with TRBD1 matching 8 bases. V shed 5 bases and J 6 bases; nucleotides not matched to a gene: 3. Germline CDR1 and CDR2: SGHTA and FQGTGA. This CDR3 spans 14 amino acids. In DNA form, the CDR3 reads TGTGCCAGCAGCGAGGGACAGGTTAATTCACCCCTCCACTTT. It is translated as CASSEGQVNSPLHF.

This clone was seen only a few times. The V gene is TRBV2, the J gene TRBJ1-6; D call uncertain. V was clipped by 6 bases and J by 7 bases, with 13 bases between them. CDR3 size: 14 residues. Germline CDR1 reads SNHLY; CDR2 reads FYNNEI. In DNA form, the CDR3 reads TGTGCCAGCAGGGTGAGGGAGGGCAATTCACCCCTCCACTTT. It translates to CASRVREGNSPLHF.

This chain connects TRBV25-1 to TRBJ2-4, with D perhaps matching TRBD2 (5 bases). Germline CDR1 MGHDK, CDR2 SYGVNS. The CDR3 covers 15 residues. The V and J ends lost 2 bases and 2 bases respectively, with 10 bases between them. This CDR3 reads CASSEVSGTKNIQYF. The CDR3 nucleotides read TGTGCCAGCAGTGAAGTATCGGGGACCAAAAACATTCAGTACTTC.

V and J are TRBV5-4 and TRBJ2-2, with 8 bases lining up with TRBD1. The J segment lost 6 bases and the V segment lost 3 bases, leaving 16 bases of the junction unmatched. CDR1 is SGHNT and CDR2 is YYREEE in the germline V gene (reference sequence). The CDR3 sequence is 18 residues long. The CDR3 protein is CASSSSRGHVPVSGELFF. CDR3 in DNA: TGTGCCAGCAGCTCCTCCAGGGGGCACGTTCCTGTTTCCGGGGAGCTGTTTTTT.

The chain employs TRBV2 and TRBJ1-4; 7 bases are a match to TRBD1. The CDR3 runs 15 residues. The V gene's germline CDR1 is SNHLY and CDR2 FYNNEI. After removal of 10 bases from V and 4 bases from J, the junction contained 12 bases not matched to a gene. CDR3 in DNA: TGTGCCACACGACAGGGAACAGGTAGTAATGAAAAACTGTTTTTT. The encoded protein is CATRQGTGSNEKLFF.

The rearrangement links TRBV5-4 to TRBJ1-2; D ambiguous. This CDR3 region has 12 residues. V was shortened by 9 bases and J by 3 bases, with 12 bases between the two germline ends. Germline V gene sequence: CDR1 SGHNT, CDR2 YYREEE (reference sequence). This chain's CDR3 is CATYGVDYGYTF. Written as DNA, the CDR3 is TGTGCCACCTACGGGGTGGACTATGGCTACACCTTC.

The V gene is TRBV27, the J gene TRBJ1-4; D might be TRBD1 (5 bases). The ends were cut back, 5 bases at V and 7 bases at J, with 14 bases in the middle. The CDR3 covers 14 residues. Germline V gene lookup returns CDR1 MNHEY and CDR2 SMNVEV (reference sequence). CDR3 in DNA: TGTGCCAGCAGTCATCGGGGGGTGGGTGAAAAACTGTTTTTT. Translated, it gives CASSHRGVGEKLFF. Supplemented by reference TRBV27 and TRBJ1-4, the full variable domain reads EAQVTQNPRYLITVTGKKLTVTCSQNMNHEYMSWYRQDPGLGLRQIYYSMNVEVTDKGDVPEGYKVSRKEKRNFPLILESPSPNQTSLYFCASSHRGVGEKLFFGSGTQLSVL.

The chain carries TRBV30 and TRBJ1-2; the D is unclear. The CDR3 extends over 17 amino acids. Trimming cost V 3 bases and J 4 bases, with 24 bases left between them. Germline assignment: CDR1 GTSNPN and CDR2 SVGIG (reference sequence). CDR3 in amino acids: CAWSAPHHSLHPYGYTF. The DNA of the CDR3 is TGTGCCTGGAGCGCCCCCCATCATAGCCTCCACCCCTATGGCTACACCTTC.

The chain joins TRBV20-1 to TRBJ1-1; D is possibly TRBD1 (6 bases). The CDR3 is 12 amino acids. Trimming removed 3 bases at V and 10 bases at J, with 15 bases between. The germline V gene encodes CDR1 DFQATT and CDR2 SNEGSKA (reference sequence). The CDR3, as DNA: TGCAGTGCTAGTTCCTCAAGGGGGAGAGCTTTCTTT. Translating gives CSASSSRGRAFF.

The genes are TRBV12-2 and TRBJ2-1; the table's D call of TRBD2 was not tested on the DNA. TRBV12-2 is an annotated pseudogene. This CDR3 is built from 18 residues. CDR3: CASRLAGGGGAIYNEQFF. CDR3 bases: TGTGCAAGTCGCTTAGCCGGAGGCGGGGGGGCTATCTACAATGAGCAGTTCTTC.

In DNA form, the CDR3 reads TGCGCCAGCAGCCAACCCCCTTATCAGCCCCAGCATTTT. It yields the protein CASSQPPYQPQHF. V usage is TRBV4-1 and J usage is TRBJ1-5; D unclear. This CDR3 has 13 residues. V lost 2 bases and J 5 bases, leaving 7 bases between the germline ends. The germline V gene encodes CDR1 MGHRA and CDR2 YSYEKL.

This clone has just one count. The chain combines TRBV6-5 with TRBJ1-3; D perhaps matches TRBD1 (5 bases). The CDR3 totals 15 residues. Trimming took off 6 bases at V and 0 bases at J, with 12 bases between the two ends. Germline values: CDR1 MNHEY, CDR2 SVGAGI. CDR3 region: CASRLDTLSGNTIYF. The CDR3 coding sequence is TGTGCCAGCAGACTGGACACCCTCTCTGGAAACACCATATATTTT.

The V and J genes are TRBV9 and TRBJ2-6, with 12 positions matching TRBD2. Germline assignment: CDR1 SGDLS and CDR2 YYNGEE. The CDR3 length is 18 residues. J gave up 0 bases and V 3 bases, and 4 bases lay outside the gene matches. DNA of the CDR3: TGTGCCAGCAGCGCCGGACTAGCGGGGCTCTCTGGGGCCAACGTCCTGACTTTC. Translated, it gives CASSAGLAGLSGANVLTF.

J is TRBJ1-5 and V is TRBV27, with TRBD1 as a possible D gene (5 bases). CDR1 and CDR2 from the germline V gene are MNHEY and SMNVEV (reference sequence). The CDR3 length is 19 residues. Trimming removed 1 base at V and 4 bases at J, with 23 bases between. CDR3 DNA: TGTGCCAGCAGTTTATATTCGCGGGGGTTTTATGTTGGGAATCAGCCCCAGCATTTT. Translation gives CASSLYSRGFYVGNQPQHF.

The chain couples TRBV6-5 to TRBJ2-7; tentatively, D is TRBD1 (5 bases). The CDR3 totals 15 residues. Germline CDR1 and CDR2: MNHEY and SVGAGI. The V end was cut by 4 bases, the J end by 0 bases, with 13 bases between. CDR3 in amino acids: CASSSNPQDSYEQYF. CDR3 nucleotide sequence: TGTGCCAGCAGTTCCAACCCACAGGACTCCTACGAGCAGTACTTC.

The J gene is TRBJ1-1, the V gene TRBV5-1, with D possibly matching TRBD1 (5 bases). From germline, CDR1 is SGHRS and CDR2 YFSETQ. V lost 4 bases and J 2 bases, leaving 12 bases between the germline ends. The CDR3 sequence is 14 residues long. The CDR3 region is CASSREGSNTEAFF. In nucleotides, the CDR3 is TGCGCCAGCAGCCGGGAGGGGTCTAACACTGAAGCTTTCTTT.

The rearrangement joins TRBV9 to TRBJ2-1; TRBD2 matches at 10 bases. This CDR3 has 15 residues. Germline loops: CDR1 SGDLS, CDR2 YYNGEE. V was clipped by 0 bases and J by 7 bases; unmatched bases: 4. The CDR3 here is CASSVGAGGRNEQFF. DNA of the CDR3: TGTGCCAGCAGCGTAGGAGCGGGGGGGCGGAATGAGCAGTTCTTC.

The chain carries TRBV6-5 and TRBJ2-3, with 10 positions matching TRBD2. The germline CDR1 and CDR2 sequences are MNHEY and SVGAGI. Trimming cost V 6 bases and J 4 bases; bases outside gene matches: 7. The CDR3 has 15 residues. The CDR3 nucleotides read TGTGCCAGCAGCTCGAGCGGGGGGGTCCCAGATACGCAGTATTTT. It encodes CASSSSGGVPDTQYF.

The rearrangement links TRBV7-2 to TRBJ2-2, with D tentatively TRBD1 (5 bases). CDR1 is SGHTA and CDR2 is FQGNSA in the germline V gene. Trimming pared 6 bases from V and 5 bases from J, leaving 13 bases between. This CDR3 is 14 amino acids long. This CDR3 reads CASRKAPGTGELFF. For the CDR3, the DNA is TGTGCCAGCAGGAAAGCCCCAGGGACCGGGGAGCTGTTTTTT. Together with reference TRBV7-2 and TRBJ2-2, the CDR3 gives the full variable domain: GAGVSQSPSNKVTEKGKDVELRCDPISGHTALYWYRQSLGQGLEFLIYFQGNSAPDKSGLPSDRFSAERTGGSVSTLTIQRTQQEDSAVYLCASRKAPGTGELFFGEGSRLTVL.

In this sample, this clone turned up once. The CDR3 sequence is CASSPGGFLDEQFF. The CDR3 DNA follows: TGTGCCAGCAGTCCAGGGGGCTTTTTGGATGAGCAGTTCTTC. The chain carries TRBV25-1 and TRBJ2-1; 8 bases fit TRBD1. CDR1 and CDR2 (germline): MGHDK, SYGVNS. This CDR3 region has 14 residues. Germline trimming cut 5 bases from V and 8 bases from J; bases unmatched to any gene: 8.

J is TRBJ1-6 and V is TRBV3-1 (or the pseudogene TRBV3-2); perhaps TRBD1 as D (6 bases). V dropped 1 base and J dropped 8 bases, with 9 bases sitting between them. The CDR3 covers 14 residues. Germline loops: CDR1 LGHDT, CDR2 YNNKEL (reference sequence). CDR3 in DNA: TGTGCCAGCAGCCAAGGGGACACCGATTCACCCCTCCACTTT. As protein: CASSQGDTDSPLHF.

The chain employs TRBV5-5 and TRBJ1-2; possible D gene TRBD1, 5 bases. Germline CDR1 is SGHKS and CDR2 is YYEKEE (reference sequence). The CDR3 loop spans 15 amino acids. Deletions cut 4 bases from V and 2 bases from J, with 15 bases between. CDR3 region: CASSQAGTPNYGYTF. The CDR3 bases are TGTGCCAGCAGCCAAGCCGGGACTCCCAACTATGGCTACACCTTC.